Listed below are T cell receptor beta chains from one sample, sequenced in a study of blood T cell repertoires in COVID-19. Profiling relied on immunoSEQ multiplex PCR, and the TCRdb table lists in-frame clones only, not all of them. The sample yields 170,000 or so clones, roughly 88% seen once. The sequenced sample was peripheral blood. The receptors stem from a woman between 35 and 50 years old with COVID-19, enrolled during active disease. CDR3s include the opening cysteine and the closing phenylalanine or tryptophan. The D gene is left open where the match is weak. Size is stated for part of the rows, as once, few or many counts, or as a class when the clone is expanded.

CDR3nt: TGTGCCAGCAGCTCACGTGCGTCCCGGACAGGGATGAACACTGAAGCTTTCTTT
CDR3aa: CASSSRASRTGMNTEAFF
d_gene: TRBD1
v_gene: TRBV5-4
abundance: -
j_gene: TRBJ1-1

CDR3nt: TGTGCCAGCTTAAACACCTTAGCGGCCGGCTCCTACGAGCAGTACTTC
CDR3aa: CASLNTLAAGSYEQYF
d_gene: -
v_gene: TRBV2
abundance: -
j_gene: TRBJ2-7

CDR3nt: TGCGCCAGCGGAAGGGGAGATACGCAGTATTTT
CDR3aa: CASGRGDTQYF
d_gene: -
v_gene: TRBV10-1
abundance: -
j_gene: TRBJ2-3

CDR3nt: TGTGCCAGCAGTTCCCGGTCTAGCGGGACGAATGAGCAGTTCTTC
CDR3aa: CASSSRSSGTNEQFF
d_gene: TRBD2
v_gene: TRBV6-5
abundance: once
j_gene: TRBJ2-1

CDR3nt: TGTGCCAGCAGCGGGAGACAGGGGGCGGACCGGGCTTTCTTT
CDR3aa: CASSGRQGADRAFF
d_gene: TRBD1
v_gene: TRBV9
abundance: -
j_gene: TRBJ1-1

CDR3nt: TGTGCCAGCAGCTTATATGGCTTTCGGACAGGGGGACGCACCGGGGAGCTGTTTTTT
CDR3aa: CASSLYGFRTGGRTGELFF
d_gene: TRBD1
v_gene: TRBV7-9
abundance: -
j_gene: TRBJ2-2

CDR3nt: TGTGCCAGCAGTTTAGCGATAGACTATGGCTACACCTTC
CDR3aa: CASSLAIDYGYTF
d_gene: -
v_gene: TRBV12-3/TRBV12-4
abundance: -
j_gene: TRBJ1-2

CDR3nt: TGTGCCAGCTCCCCAGAGGAGGGACAGGGGATAGTCGAGCAGTACTTC
CDR3aa: CASSPEEGQGIVEQYF
d_gene: TRBD1
v_gene: TRBV18
abundance: -
j_gene: TRBJ2-7

CDR3nt: TGTGCCAGCAGCCAATCTAGCGGAATTAGCACAGATACGCAGTATTTT
CDR3aa: CASSQSSGISTDTQYF
d_gene: TRBD2
v_gene: TRBV3-1/TRBV3-2
abundance: -
j_gene: TRBJ2-3

CDR3nt: TGTGCCAGTTCAATAATAGCGGGAGGAGCAGATACGCAGTATTTT
CDR3aa: CASSIIAGGADTQYF
d_gene: TRBD2
v_gene: TRBV6-4
abundance: -
j_gene: TRBJ2-3

CDR3nt: TGTGCCAGCAGCTTAGTAGGGACTAGCAGTAATGAGCAGTTCTTC
CDR3aa: CASSLVGTSSNEQFF
d_gene: TRBD2
v_gene: TRBV7-2
abundance: -
j_gene: TRBJ2-1

CDR3nt: TGTGCCAGTATGACAGGGGGGTCGGGGAATGAGCAGTTCTTC
CDR3aa: CASMTGGSGNEQFF
d_gene: TRBD1
v_gene: TRBV19
abundance: few
j_gene: TRBJ2-1

CDR3nt: TGTGCCAGCAGCCTTAATCCTGGGGCCAACGTCCTGACTTTC
CDR3aa: CASSLNPGANVLTF
d_gene: -
v_gene: TRBV28
abundance: -
j_gene: TRBJ2-6

CDR3nt: TGTGCCAGCAGCTCGGGACAGGGGGCTTTTGTTTACTATGGCTACACCTTC
CDR3aa: CASSSGQGAFVYYGYTF
d_gene: TRBD1
v_gene: TRBV7-2
abundance: -
j_gene: TRBJ1-2

CDR3nt: TGCGCCAGCAGCATCGGACAGGGGGAAAAACTGTTTTTT
CDR3aa: CASSIGQGEKLFF
d_gene: TRBD1
v_gene: TRBV4-1
abundance: -
j_gene: TRBJ1-4

CDR3nt: TGTGCCAGCAGCTTAGATGCAGGGCTTCAGCCCCAGCATTTT
CDR3aa: CASSLDAGLQPQHF
d_gene: -
v_gene: TRBV7-2
abundance: -
j_gene: TRBJ1-5

CDR3nt: TGTGCCAGCAGCCAAGATTCGGGGACTCCCACAGATACGCAGTATTTT
CDR3aa: CASSQDSGTPTDTQYF
d_gene: -
v_gene: TRBV4-2
abundance: -
j_gene: TRBJ2-3

CDR3nt: TGTGCCAGCAGTTACTCCCGAGATCAGCCCCAGCATTTT
CDR3aa: CASSYSRDQPQHF
d_gene: -
v_gene: TRBV6-5
abundance: -
j_gene: TRBJ1-5

CDR3nt: TGTGCCAGCAGTTTAGCTGAAGGAAGCGGGGGGCCCCAAGAGACCCAGTACTTC
CDR3aa: CASSLAEGSGGPQETQYF
d_gene: TRBD2
v_gene: TRBV27
abundance: -
j_gene: TRBJ2-5

CDR3nt: TGTGCCAGTAGTTATCAGGGGGCAGGAGGCTACACCTTC
CDR3aa: CASSYQGAGGYTF
d_gene: TRBD1
v_gene: TRBV19
abundance: -
j_gene: TRBJ1-2

CDR3nt: TGTGCCAGCAGTTACTCTTCAGGGGCCGATGAGCAGTTCTTC
CDR3aa: CASSYSSGADEQFF
d_gene: -
v_gene: TRBV6-5
abundance: -
j_gene: TRBJ2-1

CDR3nt: TGTGCCAGCAGCTTAGAGGGAGCTAGCGGGATTTTAGATACGCAGTATTTT
CDR3aa: CASSLEGASGILDTQYF
d_gene: TRBD2
v_gene: TRBV7-2
abundance: -
j_gene: TRBJ2-3

CDR3nt: TGCAGCGTTGGGGGGGGTGATCTACAGGGAGCCTTTGGAGCTTTCTTT
CDR3aa: CSVGGGDLQGAFGAFF
d_gene: -
v_gene: TRBV29-1
abundance: -
j_gene: TRBJ1-1

CDR3nt: TGTGCCAGCTCGACTAGCTGGCTTTCAGGAGATACGCAGTATTTT
CDR3aa: CASSTSWLSGDTQYF
d_gene: TRBD2
v_gene: TRBV6-5
abundance: -
j_gene: TRBJ2-3